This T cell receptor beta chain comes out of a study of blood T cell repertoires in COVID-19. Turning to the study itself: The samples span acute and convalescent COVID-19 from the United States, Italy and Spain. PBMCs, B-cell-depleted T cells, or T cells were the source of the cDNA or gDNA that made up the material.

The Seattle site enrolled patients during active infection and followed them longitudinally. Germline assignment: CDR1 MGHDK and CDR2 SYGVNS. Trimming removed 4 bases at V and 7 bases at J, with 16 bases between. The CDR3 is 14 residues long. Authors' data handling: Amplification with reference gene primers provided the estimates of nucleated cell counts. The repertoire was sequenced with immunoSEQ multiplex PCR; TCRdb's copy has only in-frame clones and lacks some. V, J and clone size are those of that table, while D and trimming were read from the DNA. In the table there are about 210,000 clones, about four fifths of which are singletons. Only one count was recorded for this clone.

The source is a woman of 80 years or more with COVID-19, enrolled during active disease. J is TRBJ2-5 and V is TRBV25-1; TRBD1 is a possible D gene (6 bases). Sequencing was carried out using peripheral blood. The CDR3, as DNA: TGTGCCAGCAGTGGAAGGGGTCAGGGGTGGACCCAGTACTTC. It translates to CASSGRGQGWTQYF.